Listed below are T cell receptor beta chains from one sample, sequenced in a study of tumor and adjacent non-tumor tissue in lung cancer. TCRdb reprocessed the multiplex PCR reads with MiXCR, giving one entry per CDR3 protein. The sample lists some 73,000 distinct CDR3 sequences; approximately 80% were seen once. Source material: distant non-tumor lung tissue. The receptor set was obtained from a man in his sixties with non-small cell lung cancer. Each CDR3 is given with its conserved first and last residue. Rows may omit the clone size; those that give it use once, few, many or a size class.

-	TRBV11-2	TRBJ2-6	19	CAGSLVPGDRPSGANVLTF
-	TRBV6-6	TRBJ2-1	15	CASSWGGGAHNKQFF
-	TRBV11-1	TRBJ2-1	12	CATRGLDGEQFF
-	TRBV4-2	TRBJ2-3	16	CASSQDPSGSTDTQYF
few	TRBV11-3	TRBJ2-5	14	CASSLVHDQETQYF
-	TRBV11-2	TRBJ1-1	13	CASSLQGGREVFF
-	TRBV20-1	TRBJ2-5	13	CTARTGQGEIQYF
-	TRBV4-3	TRBJ2-1	15	CASCQVGRLANEQFF
-	TRBV5-1	TRBJ2-2	13	CASSLSLPGELFF
-	TRBV28	TRBJ2-7	15	CASSLSSLGGYEQYF
-	TRBV6-5	TRBJ1-2	17	CASSSSGRRATNYGNTF
-	TRBV6-1	TRBJ2-5	15	CASGEQTSGGKTRYF
once	TRBV4-1	TRBJ2-7	15	CACRQDRDTSYEQYF
once	TRBV11-3	TRBJ2-3	14	CASSRTSGRDTQYF
once	TRBV5-4	TRBJ1-2	15	CVSTPGGQGGNGYTF
-	TRBV5-1	TRBJ2-1	15	CASSLGAPAGEAEFF
-	TRBV6-1	TRBJ2-1	15	CASSEREWPYYEQFF
-	TRBV6-1	TRBJ2-2	15	CASSDGQGDTGELFF
-	TRBV6-5	TRBJ2-7	15	CASSRTSGRSYEQYF
-	TRBV6-4	TRBJ2-3	15	CAISQTAGGGDTQYF
-	TRBV5-6	TRBJ1-2	13	CDSGTTMVDGYTF
-	TRBV7-3	TRBJ2-1	9	CAGRNEQFF
-	TRBV11-3	TRBJ2-2	18	CASSSWGAGGYRAGELFF
-	TRBV20-1	TRBJ1-2	13	CSAATGTIDGYTF
-	TRBV11-3	TRBJ2-7	16	CASSFLTAALGYEQYF
-	TRBV12-3/TRBV12-4	TRBJ2-5	13	CSSNLSPQETQYF
-	TRBV2	TRBJ2-2	15	CASNEEAPGTGELFF
-	TRBV12-3/TRBV12-4	TRBJ1-5	16	CASSLDRSRNNQHQHF
few	TRBV10-3	TRBJ2-2	14	CAIKGLEGAGELFF
-	TRBV2	TRBJ2-1	11	CGSRAGTEQFF
-	TRBV6-6	TRBJ1-1	13	CANSIGREGKAFF
-	TRBV24-1	TRBJ2-1	17	CASSDYNSGNSYNEQFF
many	TRBV6-5	TRBJ1-2	13	CASSSNPLYGYTF
-	TRBV6-5	TRBJ2-5	16	CASSYVRTGGEETQYF
-	TRBV12-5	TRBJ1-2	16	CASGPTGGRLYYGYIF
-	TRBV11-2	TRBJ2-7	14	CASSAGTGVNEQHF
-	TRBV11-2	TRBJ1-6	14	CASSLYRDNSPLHF
-	TRBV6-2/TRBV6-3	TRBJ2-1	17	CASSYFSRGGSYNVQLF
once	TRBV5-1	TRBJ2-7	15	CANSLASTGSYEQYF
-	TRBV6-5	TRBJ2-7	11	CASNQGYEQYF
-	TRBV12-3/TRBV12-4	TRBJ1-5	13	CASSDSRRQPQHF
-	TRBV6-1	TRBJ2-3	16	CDSSAGLAPSTDTQYF
once	TRBV11-2	TRBJ2-6	19	CTSSLVSKDSPSGANVLTF
-	TRBV5-4	TRBJ2-7	15	CANSLSLGVVGEQYF
few	TRBV14	TRBJ2-3	18	CASSHNQFSGGAGDTQYF
-	TRBV20-1	TRBJ1-4	14	CSANMTTGGEILFF
-	TRBV20-1	TRBJ2-3	13	CNARKVDTDTQYF
-	TRBV29-1	TRBJ1-1	11	CSDRGRTEAFF
-	TRBV11-2	TRBJ2-3	11	CASSLTCTQYF